The 32 T cell receptor beta chains presented below share a single source sample, sequenced in a study of blood T cell repertoires in COVID-19. Assay: immunoSEQ multiplex PCR; the TCRdb copy retains only in-frame clones and omits some. The table has roughly 320,000 clones, 80% to 90% seen once. Sequenced sample: peripheral blood. Receptors were obtained from a woman aged 50 to 60 with COVID-19, enrolled during active disease.

V is TRBV5-1 and J is TRBJ2-7; TRBD1 aligns across 8 bases. The J segment lost 5 bases and the V segment lost 9 bases, leaving 16 bases of the junction unmatched. Looked up from germline, CDR1 is SGHRS and CDR2 is YFSETQ. The CDR3 runs 15 residues. The CDR3 DNA follows: TGCGCCACCGCCCCATGGACAGGGAATAATCACGAGCAGTACTTC. Its protein is CATAPWTGNNHEQYF.

The gene calls are TRBV30 and TRBJ1-5, with D maybe TRBD1 (5 bases). The CDR3 is 13 amino acids. Per germline, CDR1 GTSNPN and CDR2 SVGIG (reference sequence). V shed 2 bases and J shed 4 bases, with 9 bases lying between them. The CDR3 nucleotides are TGTGCCTGGAGTTACCAGGGTAATCAGCCCCAGCATTTT. This gives the protein CAWSYQGNQPQHF.

The chain employs TRBV11-3 and TRBJ2-1; possibly TRBD2 for D (5 bases). The germline V and J ends were trimmed by 5 bases and 9 bases, with 11 bases remaining between them. The CDR3 is 12 amino acids. The germline CDR1 and CDR2 sequences are SGHNT and YENEEA. The CDR3 coding sequence is TGTGCCAGCAGCCTTGGACTGAGTGAGCAGTTCTTC. Translation: CASSLGLSEQFF.

The chain couples TRBV18 to TRBJ2-7; TRBD2 agrees at 8 bases. V shed 6 bases, J shed 3 bases, and the junction held 10 bases outside the gene matches. CDR3 length: 15 amino acids. Germline V gives CDR1 KGHSH, CDR2 LQKENI. The CDR3 loop is CASSPSSGRFYEQYF. The CDR3 DNA sequence: TGTGCCAGCTCCCCTTCTAGCGGGCGCTTCTACGAGCAGTACTTC.

The V call is TRBV7-8, the J call TRBJ2-7; 12 bases fit TRBD2. This CDR3 comprises 15 residues. CDR1 and CDR2 from the germline V gene are SGHVS and FQNEAQ. With V trimmed by 6 bases and J by 3 bases, 6 bases remained unmatched. The CDR3 protein is CASRPGLAGDYEQYF. The CDR3 nucleotides read TGTGCCAGCAGGCCGGGACTAGCGGGTGACTACGAGCAGTACTTC.

Worth noting for this clone: The same CDR3 can be traced to other DNA sequences in this sample. The chain uses TRBV27 and TRBJ2-7; tentative D call: TRBD2 (5 bases). Looked up from germline, CDR1 is MNHEY and CDR2 is SMNVEV (reference sequence). V lost 6 bases and J lost 2, with 11 bases in between. The CDR3 is made up of 13 amino acids. The CDR3 DNA follows: TGTGCCAGCAGCCTTAGCGAAACCTACGAGCAGTACTTC. Translating it yields CASSLSETYEQYF.

This clone was observed a few times. This chain uses TRBV29-1 with TRBJ1-2; 9 nucleotides line up with TRBD1. In germline, CDR1 is SQVTM, CDR2 ANQGSEA. This CDR3 comprises 19 residues. With 3 bases clipped from V and 3 bases from J, the junction kept 20 bases outside the gene matches. The CDR3 sequence is CSVDRVTGGGTAIYYGYTF. Written as DNA, the CDR3 is TGCAGCGTTGACCGTGTCACAGGGGGCGGCACAGCGATTTACTATGGCTACACCTTC.

The chain has TRBV7-9 and TRBJ1-1; D uncertain. Germline loops: CDR1 SEHNR, CDR2 FQNEAQ (reference sequence). V was clipped by 5 bases and J by 6 bases, with 16 bases between them. The CDR3 loop spans 14 amino acids. The CDR3: CASSRRTERAEAFF. As DNA, the CDR3 is TGTGCCAGCAGCAGACGGACCGAGAGGGCTGAAGCTTTCTTT.

The chain joins TRBV5-6 to TRBJ1-1; TRBD1 aligns across 8 bases. Looked up from germline, CDR1 is SGHDT and CDR2 is YYEEEE. Losses at the gene ends were 0 bases for V and 0 bases for J; bases not matched to a gene: 7. The CDR3 extends over 17 amino acids. CDR3 loop: CASSLVWTGIMNTEAFF. The CDR3 coding sequence is TGTGCCAGCAGCTTGGTCTGGACAGGGATCATGAACACTGAAGCTTTCTTT. The whole variable domain, remainder taken from reference TRBV5-6 and TRBJ1-1, is DAGVTQSPTHLIKTRGQQVTLRCSPKSGHDTVSWYQQALGQGPQFIFQYYEEEERQRGNFPDRFSGHQFPNYSSELNVNALLLGDSALYLCASSLVWTGIMNTEAFFGQGTRLTVV.

This chain uses TRBV9 with TRBJ2-3; possible D gene TRBD2, 6 bases. There are 15 residues in the CDR3. CDR1 and CDR2 from the germline V gene are SGDLS and YYNGEE. Trimming cost V 5 bases and J 2 bases, with 15 bases left between them. The CDR3 DNA is TGTGCCAGCAGTTATAGCGGAGGATCCACAGATACGCAGTATTTT. Translating it yields CASSYSGGSTDTQYF. The full variable domain, its missing parts supplied by reference TRBV9 and TRBJ2-3, is DSGVTQTPKHLITATGQRVTLRCSPRSGDLSVYWYQQSLDQGLQFLIQYYNGEERAKGNILERFSAQQFPDLHSELNLSSLELGDSALYFCASSYSGGSTDTQYFGPGTRLTVL.

The chain employs TRBV7-2 and TRBJ2-1; 8 bases agree with TRBD2. V trimming: 1 base; J trimming: 0 bases; junction bases outside the gene matches: 8. The CDR3 is 18 amino acids. Germline V gene sequence: CDR1 SGHTA, CDR2 FQGNSA. The CDR3 protein is CASSLVISGTFSYNEQFF. DNA for the CDR3: TGTGCCAGCAGCTTAGTGATTAGCGGGACCTTCTCCTACAATGAGCAGTTCTTC.

The chain carries TRBV5-1 and TRBJ1-1; 8 bases align to TRBD1. The V gene's germline CDR1 is SGHRS and CDR2 YFSETQ. CDR3 length equals 15 residues. The V segment lost 0 bases and the J segment 3 bases; nucleotides outside the gene matches: 4. The CDR3 nucleotides are TGCGCCAGCAGCTTGGGGCAGGGGGCGGACACTGAAGCTTTCTTT. This encodes CASSLGQGADTEAFF.

This clone was seen once. This CDR3 reads CASSPQTYEQYF. Here the CDR3 DNA reads TGTGCCAGCTCACCCCAAACCTACGAGCAGTACTTC. The chain employs TRBV18 and TRBJ2-7, with D hard to call. Trimming stripped 3 bases from V and 2 bases from J, with 5 bases between. In germline, CDR1 is KGHSH, CDR2 LQKENI. The length of the CDR3 is 12 residues.

V is TRBV7-2 and J is TRBJ2-2; 9 positions match TRBD1. CDR3 length equals 16 residues. CDR1 and CDR2 (germline): SGHTA, FQGNSA. V shed 4 bases and J 2 bases; nucleotides not matched to a gene: 5. CDR3 region: CASSSRTGANTGELFF. The CDR3 DNA reads as TGTGCCAGCAGCTCGCGGACAGGGGCAAACACCGGGGAGCTGTTTTTT. The full variable domain, its missing parts supplied by reference TRBV7-2 and TRBJ2-2, is GAGVSQSPSNKVTEKGKDVELRCDPISGHTALYWYRQSLGQGLEFLIYFQGNSAPDKSGLPSDRFSAERTGGSVSTLTIQRTQQEDSAVYLCASSSRTGANTGELFFGEGSRLTVL.

V and J are TRBV2 and TRBJ2-2, with TRBD2 matching over 12 bases. Germline V gene lookup returns CDR1 SNHLY and CDR2 FYNNEI. The CDR3 runs to 16 residues. J was trimmed by 6 bases and V by 5 bases; bases with no gene match: 7. The CDR3 nucleotides are TGTGCCAGCAGTATAAACAGACTAGCGGGAGCCGGGGAGCTGTTTTTT. It codes for CASSINRLAGAGELFF.

The gene calls are TRBV3-1 (or the pseudogene TRBV3-2) and TRBJ2-3; 7 bases align to TRBD2. This CDR3 has 17 amino acids. Germline CDR1 LGHDT, CDR2 YNNKEL (reference sequence). The junction had 16 bases not matched to a gene; V was cut back by 3 bases and J by 7 bases. The CDR3 spells CASSHIAGTTPEYTQYF. The CDR3 bases are TGTGCCAGCAGCCACATCGCCGGGACTACCCCCGAATATACGCAGTATTTT.

This clone occurred once. The genes are TRBV7-7 and TRBJ2-2; weak D call: TRBD2 (5 bases). CDR3 length: 14 residues. Deletions cut 5 bases from V and 7 bases from J, with 14 bases between. Germline loops: CDR1 SSHAT, CDR2 FNYEAQ (reference sequence). In nucleotides, the CDR3 is TGTGCCAGCAGCCCAGGAAACGGGGACGGGGAGCTGTTTTTT. Protein: CASSPGNGDGELFF.

This chain links TRBV19 with TRBJ1-1; D remains unclear. The CDR3 is made up of 12 amino acids. Trimming pared 6 bases from V and 1 base from J, leaving 6 bases between. From germline, CDR1 is LNHDA and CDR2 SQIVND (reference sequence). The CDR3, as DNA: TGTGCCAGTAGGGCCGAGAACACTGAAGCTTTCTTT. Translating gives CASRAENTEAFF.

The chain's CDR3 is CASSPSGVPHEQYF. CDR3 nucleotide sequence: TGTGCCAGCAGCCCCTCGGGAGTCCCCCACGAGCAGTACTTC. The J gene is TRBJ2-7, the V gene TRBV9; a possible D gene is TRBD2 (6 bases). CDR3 length equals 14 residues. Germline V gives CDR1 SGDLS, CDR2 YYNGEE. V dropped 4 bases and J dropped 5 bases, with 16 bases sitting between them.

The J gene is TRBJ1-3, the V gene TRBV5-1; D is undetermined. This CDR3 comprises 15 residues. In germline, CDR1 is SGHRS, CDR2 YFSETQ. Trimming pared 0 bases from V and 0 bases from J, leaving 7 bases between. The CDR3 spells CASSLGSSSGNTIYF. In nucleotides, the CDR3 is TGCGCCAGCAGCTTGGGGTCGAGCTCTGGAAACACCATATATTTT.

This chain links TRBV30 with TRBJ2-1, with a weak D call TRBD2 (5 bases). Germline loops: CDR1 GTSNPN, CDR2 SVGIG (reference sequence). The CDR3 loop spans 12 amino acids. Trimming shortened V by 8 bases and J by 5 bases, and 13 bases separated the two germline ends. The DNA for the CDR3 is TGTGCCCGCGATGAGGGTCACAATGAGCAGTTCTTC. This encodes CARDEGHNEQFF. Full variable domain (rest looked up from reference TRBV30 and TRBJ2-1): SQTIHQWPATLVQPVGSPLSLECTVEGTSNPNLYWYRQAAGRGLQLLFYSVGIGQISSEVPQNLSASRPQDRQFILSSKKLLLSDSGFYLCARDEGHNEQFFGPGTRLTVL.

CDR3 residues: CASSQGVKAVDTEAFF. CDR3 bases: TGTGCCAGCAGCCAAGGCGTGAAGGCGGTCGACACTGAAGCTTTCTTT. V and J are TRBV3-1 (or the pseudogene TRBV3-2) and TRBJ1-1; D is unresolved. This CDR3 comprises 16 residues. With 1 base removed from V and 3 bases from J, the gap between germline ends came to 15 bases. Germline-derived CDR1 and CDR2 are LGHDT and YNNKEL (reference sequence).

The rearrangement links TRBV19 to TRBJ2-1; TRBD1 aligns across 9 bases. V was clipped by 6 bases and J by 6 bases; unmatched bases: 12. The length of the CDR3 is 16 residues. Per germline, CDR1 LNHDA and CDR2 SQIVND (reference sequence). The CDR3 sequence is CASSHRSGTGLNEQFF. The CDR3 coding sequence is TGTGCCAGTAGCCATAGATCAGGGACAGGGCTCAATGAGCAGTTCTTC.

This chain links TRBV19 with TRBJ2-7; TRBD1 is a possible D gene (5 bases). V was trimmed by 7 bases and J by 2 bases, leaving 18 bases between them. CDR1 and CDR2 from the germline V gene are LNHDA and SQIVND (reference sequence). This CDR3 is built from 15 residues. The CDR3, as DNA: TGTGCCAGTAACCAAGGGGCGGCTGGGGCCTACGAGCAGTACTTC. It codes for CASNQGAAGAYEQYF.

The chain has TRBV7-9 and TRBJ2-7; 8 positions agree with TRBD2. Germline V gene sequence: CDR1 SEHNR, CDR2 FQNEAQ (reference sequence). The CDR3 has 17 amino acids. After removal of 5 bases from V and 4 bases from J, the junction contained 16 bases not matched to a gene. CDR3 loop: CASSPRRGSGTRYEQYF. The CDR3 DNA follows: TGTGCCAGCAGCCCACGGAGGGGTAGCGGGACAAGGTACGAGCAGTACTTC. The entire variable domain, with the rest obtained from reference TRBV7-9 and TRBJ2-7, is as follows: DTGVSQNPRHKITKRGQNVTFRCDPISEHNRLYWYRQTLGQGPEFLTYFQNEAQLEKSRLLSDRFSAERPKGSFSTLEIQRTEQGDSAMYLCASSPRRGSGTRYEQYFGPGTRLTVT.

This clone has just a few counts. The V call is TRBV24-1, the J call TRBJ2-2; D unresolved. V was cut by 2 bases and J by 1 base, with 7 bases left in between. This CDR3 has 15 amino acids. CDR1 KGHDR and CDR2 SFDVKD come from the germline V gene. CDR3: CATSDSRWNTGELFF. The CDR3 region has the DNA TGTGCCACCAGTGATTCGAGATGGAACACCGGGGAGCTGTTTTTT.

The chain employs TRBV9 and TRBJ1-5, with a tentative D call TRBD1 (6 bases). Trimming stripped 0 bases from V and 3 bases from J, with 10 bases between. This CDR3 has 15 amino acids. Germline assignment: CDR1 SGDLS and CDR2 YYNGEE. The chain's CDR3 is CASSVEGGDNQPQHF. The CDR3 bases are TGTGCCAGCAGCGTAGAAGGGGGAGACAATCAGCCCCAGCATTTT.

This chain connects TRBV28 to TRBJ2-2; TRBD1 might be the D (6 bases). The ends were cut back, 5 bases at V and 4 bases at J, with 17 bases in the middle. Germline CDR1 MDHEN, CDR2 SYDVKM. The CDR3 is 16 amino acids. The CDR3 nucleotides read TGTGCCAGCAGTCCAATGGACAGTCTGGGCACCGGGGAGCTGTTTTTT. Its translation is CASSPMDSLGTGELFF.

The V call is TRBV10-3, the J call TRBJ1-6; weak D call: TRBD1 (6 bases). The germline V gene has CDR1 ENHRY and CDR2 SYGVKD. CDR3 length: 15 amino acids. Deletions cut 6 bases from V and 8 bases from J, with 17 bases between. CDR3: CAIRPSEGGHSPLHF. Written as DNA, the CDR3 is TGTGCCATCAGGCCGTCAGAGGGGGGGCATTCACCCCTCCACTTT.

The rearrangement uses TRBV3-1 (or the pseudogene TRBV3-2) and TRBJ1-5, with D tentatively TRBD1 (6 bases). CDR1 and CDR2 from the germline V gene are LGHDT and YNNKEL (reference sequence). The V end was cut by 3 bases, the J end by 5 bases, with 11 bases between. This CDR3 region has 14 residues. The CDR3 nucleotides read TGTGCCAGCAGCCACCGGGGGGGCCATCAGCCCCAGCATTTT. It encodes CASSHRGGHQPQHF.

The V call is TRBV4-1, the J call TRBJ2-1; the D is unclear. Between the trimmed V and J ends, which lost 0 bases and 0 bases, there was a span of 9 bases. Germline values: CDR1 MGHRA, CDR2 YSYEKL. CDR3 size: 16 residues. CDR3: CASSQDLGLSYNEQFF. The CDR3 coding sequence is TGCGCCAGCAGCCAAGATTTGGGCCTCTCCTACAATGAGCAGTTCTTC.

CDR3: CATSRDPGLAGHVYNEQFF. In DNA form, the CDR3 reads TGTGCCACCAGCAGAGATCCGGGACTAGCGGGACATGTTTACAATGAGCAGTTCTTC. The gene calls are TRBV15 and TRBJ2-1; 13 nucleotides align to TRBD2. The V gene's germline CDR1 is LNHNV and CDR2 YYDKDF (reference sequence). The J segment lost 4 bases and the V segment lost 0 bases, leaving 9 bases of the junction unmatched. This CDR3 is built from 19 residues.